This T cell receptor beta chain was sequenced in a study of lymphopenia after photon versus proton radiotherapy. Germline V gene lookup returns CDR1 LNHDA and CDR2 SQIVND (reference sequence). Trimming removed 4 bases from V and 4 bases from J; junction bases left unmatched: 6. The CDR3 length is 15 residues. The data were produced by immunoSEQ multiplex PCR, yet TCRdb's version contains in-frame clones alone and is incomplete. Here the sample spans nearly 25,000 clones, roughly four fifths being singletons. V is TRBV19 and J is TRBJ1-1; 10 nucleotides line up with TRBD1. This clonotype was obtained from a woman between 65 and 79 years old with pancreatic cancer. Sequencing used peripheral blood, obtained from a patient treated with proton-based radiotherapy. This chain's CDR3 is CASSSRTGGITEAFF. For the CDR3, the DNA is TGTGCCAGTAGTAGCCGGACAGGGGGTATCACTGAAGCTTTCTTT. Variable domain in full (rest from reference TRBV19 and TRBJ1-1): DGGITQSPKYLFRKEGQNVTLSCEQNLNHDAMYWYRQDPGQGLRLIYYSQIVNDFQKGDIAEGYSVSREKKESFPLTVTSAQKNPTAFYLCASSSRTGGITEAFFGQGTRLTVV.